The subject of this entry is one T cell receptor beta chain. The antigen is undetermined. This sample stems from a study of human T cells and chemical hapten exposure. Turning to the study itself: Small pooled library volume differences mainly caused per-sample TCR yield variation. Study-wide findings and caveats: TCRs above 1 in 1000 frequency stayed constant with DPC sensitization.

Individual cDNA molecules had unique molecular identifiers attached to them by the library. As handled by the study authors: Sequenced samples showed a median of approximately 96,000 TCRs each, with counts running from around 20,000 to 690,000. A single record per CDR3 protein comes from TCRdb applying MiXCR to the reads. TCRdb's processing, not the study's, gives the V and J calls here. This table has fewer than 150,000 distinct CDR3 sequences, more than 8.5% appearing once. Germline V gene lookup returns CDR1 SGHNT and CDR2 YENEEA. The CDR3 is made up of 16 amino acids. With 4 bases clipped from V and 2 bases from J, the junction kept 9 bases outside the gene matches. Total RNA was extracted from unfractionated whole blood.

This sequence joins TRBV11-3 and TRBJ2-3; 7 bases are a match to TRBD2. The sequence was obtained from a human donor in good health. Some clones in this sample may be carry-over from other donors' samples. Material: whole blood. Here the CDR3 reads CASSSSLAPNTDTQYF. The CDR3 region has the DNA TGTGCCAGCAGCTCCTCACTAGCGCCCAACACAGATACGCAGTATTTT.